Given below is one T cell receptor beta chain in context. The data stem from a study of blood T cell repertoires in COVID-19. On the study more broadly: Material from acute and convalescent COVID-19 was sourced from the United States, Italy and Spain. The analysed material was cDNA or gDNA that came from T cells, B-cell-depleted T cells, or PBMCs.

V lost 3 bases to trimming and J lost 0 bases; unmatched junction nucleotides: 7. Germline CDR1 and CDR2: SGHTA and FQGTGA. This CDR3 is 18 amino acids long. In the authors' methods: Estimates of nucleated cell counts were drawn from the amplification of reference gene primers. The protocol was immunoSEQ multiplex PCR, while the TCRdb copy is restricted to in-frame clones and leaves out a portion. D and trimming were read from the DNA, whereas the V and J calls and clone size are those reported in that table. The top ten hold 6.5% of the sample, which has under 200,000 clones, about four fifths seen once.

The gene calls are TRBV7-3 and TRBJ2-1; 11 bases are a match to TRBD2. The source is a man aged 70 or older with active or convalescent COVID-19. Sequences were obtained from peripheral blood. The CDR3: CASSFGTSGLGSYNEQFF. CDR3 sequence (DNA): TGTGCCAGCAGCTTTGGGACTAGCGGTTTGGGCTCCTACAATGAGCAGTTCTTC.